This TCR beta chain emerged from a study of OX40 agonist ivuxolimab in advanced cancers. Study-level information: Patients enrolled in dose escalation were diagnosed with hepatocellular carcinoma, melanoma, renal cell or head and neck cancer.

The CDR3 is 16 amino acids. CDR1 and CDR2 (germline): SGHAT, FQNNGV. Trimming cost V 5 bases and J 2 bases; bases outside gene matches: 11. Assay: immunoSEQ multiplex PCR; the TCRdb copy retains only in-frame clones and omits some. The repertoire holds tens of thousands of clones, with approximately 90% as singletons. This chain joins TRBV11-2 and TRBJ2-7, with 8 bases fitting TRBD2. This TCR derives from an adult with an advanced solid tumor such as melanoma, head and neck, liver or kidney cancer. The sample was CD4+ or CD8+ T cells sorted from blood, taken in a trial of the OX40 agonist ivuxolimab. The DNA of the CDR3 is TGTGCCAGCAGCGCCTCGACTAGCGCCGATCCCTACGAGCAGTACTTC. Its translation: CASSASTSADPYEQYF.